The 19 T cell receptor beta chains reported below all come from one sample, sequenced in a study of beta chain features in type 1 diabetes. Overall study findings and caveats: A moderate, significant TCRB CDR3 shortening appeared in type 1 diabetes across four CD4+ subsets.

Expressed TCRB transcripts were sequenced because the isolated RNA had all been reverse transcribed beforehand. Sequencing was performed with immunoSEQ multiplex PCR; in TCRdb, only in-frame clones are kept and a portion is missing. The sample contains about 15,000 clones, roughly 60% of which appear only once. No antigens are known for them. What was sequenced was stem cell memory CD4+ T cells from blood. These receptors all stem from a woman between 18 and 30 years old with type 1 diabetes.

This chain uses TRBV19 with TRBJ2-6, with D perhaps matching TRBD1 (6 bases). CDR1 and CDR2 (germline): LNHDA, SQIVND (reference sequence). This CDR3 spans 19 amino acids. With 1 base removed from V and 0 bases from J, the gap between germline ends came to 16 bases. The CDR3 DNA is TGTGCCAGTAGTATAGCCCCGGGACAACCAAGCTCTGGGGCCAACGTCCTGACTTTC. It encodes CASSIAPGQPSSGANVLTF.

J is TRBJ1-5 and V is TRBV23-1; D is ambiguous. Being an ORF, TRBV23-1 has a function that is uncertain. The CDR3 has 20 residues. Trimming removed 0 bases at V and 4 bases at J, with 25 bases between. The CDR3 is CASSQSWGGKGIGHNQPQHF. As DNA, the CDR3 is TGCGCCAGCAGTCAATCTTGGGGAGGGAAGGGAATCGGTCATAATCAGCCCCAGCATTTT.

The CDR3 loop reads CASSFPRTEAFF. In DNA, the CDR3 is TGTGCCAGCAGCTTCCCGAGGACTGAAGCTTTCTTT. The chain combines TRBV5-6 with TRBJ1-1; D gene ambiguous. The CDR3 is made up of 12 amino acids. The V gene lost 2 bases and the J gene lost 5 bases, with 7 bases spanning the gap. The V gene's germline CDR1 is SGHDT and CDR2 YYEEEE.

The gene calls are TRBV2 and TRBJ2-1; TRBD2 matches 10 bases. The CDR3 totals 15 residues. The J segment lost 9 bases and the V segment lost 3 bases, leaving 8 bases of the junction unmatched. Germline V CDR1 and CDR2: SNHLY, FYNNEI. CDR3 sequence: CASSDRAGGPSEQFF. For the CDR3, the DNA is TGTGCCAGCAGTGACCGAGCGGGAGGGCCGAGTGAGCAGTTCTTC.

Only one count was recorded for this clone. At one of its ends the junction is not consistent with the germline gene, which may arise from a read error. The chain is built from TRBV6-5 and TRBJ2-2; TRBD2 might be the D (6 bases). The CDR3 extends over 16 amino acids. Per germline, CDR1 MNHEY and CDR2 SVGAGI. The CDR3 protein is CASSYVTSRNAGELFF. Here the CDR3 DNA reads TGTGCCAGCAGTTACGTGACTAGTAGGAACGCCGGGGAGCTGTTTTTT.

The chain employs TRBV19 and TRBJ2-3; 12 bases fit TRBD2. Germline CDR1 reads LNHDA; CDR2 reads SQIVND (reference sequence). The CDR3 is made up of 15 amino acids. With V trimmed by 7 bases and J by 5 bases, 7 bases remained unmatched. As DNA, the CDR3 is TGTGCCAGTACATCTAGCGGGGGGGCGGTAGATACGCAGTATTTT. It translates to CASTSSGGAVDTQYF.

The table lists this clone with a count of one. The CDR3 reads CASNPDSGANVLTF. CDR3 DNA: TGTGCCAGCAATCCAGACTCTGGGGCCAACGTCCTGACTTTC. The chain has TRBV6-1 and TRBJ2-6, with D unclear. The germline V gene has CDR1 MNHNS and CDR2 SASEGT. This CDR3 spans 14 amino acids. Trimming stripped 7 bases from V and 0 bases from J, with 7 bases between.

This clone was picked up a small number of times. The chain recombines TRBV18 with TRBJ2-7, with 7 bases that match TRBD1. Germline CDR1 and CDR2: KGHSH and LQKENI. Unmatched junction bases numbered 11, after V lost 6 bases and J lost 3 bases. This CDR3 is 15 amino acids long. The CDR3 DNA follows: TGTGCCAGCTCCCAAACCCCGGGACAGAGCTACGAGCAGTACTTC. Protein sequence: CASSQTPGQSYEQYF.

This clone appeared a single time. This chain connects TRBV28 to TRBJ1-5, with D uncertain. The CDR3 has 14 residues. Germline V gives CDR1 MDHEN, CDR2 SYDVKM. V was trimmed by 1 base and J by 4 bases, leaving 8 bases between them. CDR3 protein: CASSLYTGNQPQHF. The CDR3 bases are TGTGCCAGCAGTTTATATACGGGTAATCAGCCCCAGCATTTT.

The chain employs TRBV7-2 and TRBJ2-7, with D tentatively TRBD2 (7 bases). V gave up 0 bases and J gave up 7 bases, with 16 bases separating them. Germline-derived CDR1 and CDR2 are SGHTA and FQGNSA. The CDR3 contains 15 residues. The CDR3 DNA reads TGTGCCAGCAGCTTAGCGGGGGGGCTCCCGAGAGAGCAGTACTTC. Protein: CASSLAGGLPREQYF.

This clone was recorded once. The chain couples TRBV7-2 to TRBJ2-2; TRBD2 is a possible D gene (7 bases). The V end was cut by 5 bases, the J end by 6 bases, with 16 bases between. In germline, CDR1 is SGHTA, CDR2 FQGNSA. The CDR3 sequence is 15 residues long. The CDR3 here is CASSPRGGGAGELFF. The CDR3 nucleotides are TGTGCCAGCAGCCCAAGGGGGGGAGGGGCCGGGGAGCTGTTTTTT. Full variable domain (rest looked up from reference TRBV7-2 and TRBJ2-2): GAGVSQSPSNKVTEKGKDVELRCDPISGHTALYWYRQSLGQGLEFLIYFQGNSAPDKSGLPSDRFSAERTGGSVSTLTIQRTQQEDSAVYLCASSPRGGGAGELFFGEGSRLTVL.

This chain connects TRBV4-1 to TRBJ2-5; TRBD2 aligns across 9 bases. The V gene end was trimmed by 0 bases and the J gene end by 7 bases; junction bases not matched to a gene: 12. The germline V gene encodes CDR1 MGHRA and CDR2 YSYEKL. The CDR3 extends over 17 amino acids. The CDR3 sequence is CASSQDVVAGVGGTQYF. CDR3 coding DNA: TGCGCCAGCAGCCAAGATGTGGTAGCGGGAGTAGGTGGGACCCAGTACTTC.

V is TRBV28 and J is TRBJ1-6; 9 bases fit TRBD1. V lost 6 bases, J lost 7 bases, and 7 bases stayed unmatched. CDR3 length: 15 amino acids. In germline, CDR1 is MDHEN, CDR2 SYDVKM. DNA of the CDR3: TGTGCCAGCAGCACGGGACAGGGAGGGAATTCACCCCTCCACTTT. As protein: CASSTGQGGNSPLHF.

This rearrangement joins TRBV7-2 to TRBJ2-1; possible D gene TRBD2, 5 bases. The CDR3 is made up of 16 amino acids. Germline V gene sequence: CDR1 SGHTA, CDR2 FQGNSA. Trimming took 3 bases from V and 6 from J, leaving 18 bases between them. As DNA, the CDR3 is TGTGCCAGCAGCTTCTACACCGGGAACGGCCCCAATGAGCAGTTCTTC. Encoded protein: CASSFYTGNGPNEQFF.

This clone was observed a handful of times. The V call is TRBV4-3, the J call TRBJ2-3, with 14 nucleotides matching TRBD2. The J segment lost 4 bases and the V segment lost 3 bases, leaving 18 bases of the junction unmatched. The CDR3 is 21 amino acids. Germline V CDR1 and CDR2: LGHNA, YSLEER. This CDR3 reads CASSHPIEPGLAGVAADTQYF. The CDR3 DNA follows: TGCGCCAGCAGCCACCCCATCGAGCCGGGACTAGCGGGAGTCGCAGCAGATACGCAGTATTTT.

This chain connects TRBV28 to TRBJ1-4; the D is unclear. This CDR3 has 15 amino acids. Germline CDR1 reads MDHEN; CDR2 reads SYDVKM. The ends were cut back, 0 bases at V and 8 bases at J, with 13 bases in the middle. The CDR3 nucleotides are TGTGCCAGCAGTTTATGGGGCTCTGCCGGCGAAAAACTGTTTTTT. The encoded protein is CASSLWGSAGEKLFF. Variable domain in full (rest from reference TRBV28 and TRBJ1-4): DVKVTQSSRYLVKRTGEKVFLECVQDMDHENMFWYRQDPGLGLRLIYFSYDVKMKEKGDIPEGYSVSREKKERFSLILESASTNQTSMYLCASSLWGSAGEKLFFGSGTQLSVL.

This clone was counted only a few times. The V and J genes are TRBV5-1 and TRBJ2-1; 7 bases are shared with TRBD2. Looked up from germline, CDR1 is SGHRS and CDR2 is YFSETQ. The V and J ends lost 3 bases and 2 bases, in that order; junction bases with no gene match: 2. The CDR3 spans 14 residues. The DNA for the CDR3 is TGCGCCAGCAGCTGGGAGGGACCCTACAATGAGCAGTTCTTC. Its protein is CASSWEGPYNEQFF.

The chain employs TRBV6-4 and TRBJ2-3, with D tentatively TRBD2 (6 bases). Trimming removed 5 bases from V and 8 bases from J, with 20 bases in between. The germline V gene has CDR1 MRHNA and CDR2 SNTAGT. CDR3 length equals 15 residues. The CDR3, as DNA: TGTGCCAGCAGTTTACACGGGGACTTGGTGGGTACGCAGTATTTT. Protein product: CASSLHGDLVGTQYF.

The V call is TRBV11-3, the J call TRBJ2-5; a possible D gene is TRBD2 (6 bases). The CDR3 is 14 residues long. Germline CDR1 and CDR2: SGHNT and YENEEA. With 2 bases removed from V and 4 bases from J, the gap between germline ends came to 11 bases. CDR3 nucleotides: TGTGCCAGCAGCTTACGTAGCGGTCCAGAGACCCAGTACTTC. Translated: CASSLRSGPETQYF. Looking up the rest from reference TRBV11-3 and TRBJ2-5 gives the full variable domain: EAGVVQSPRYKIIEKKQPVAFWCNPISGHNTLYWYLQNLGQGPELLIRYENEEAVDDSQLPKDRFSAERLKGVDSTLKIQPAELGDSAVYLCASSLRSGPETQYFGPGTRLLVL.